These T cell receptor beta chains were read from a single sample in a study of blood T cell repertoires in COVID-19. Profiled with immunoSEQ multiplex PCR; TCRdb holds only in-frame clones, not every one. The table shows about 250,000 clones, with 75% to 90% occurring only once. Sequenced sample: PBMCs or T cells enriched from blood (not recorded which). The receptors originated from a woman between 18 and 30 years old who had recovered from COVID-19. Each CDR3 is given with its conserved first and last residue. The D gene is left open where the match is weak. Not all rows give a size; the values are once, few, many and, for expanded clones, a class.

clone_size	d_call	v_call	j_call	cdr3_nt	cdr3_aa
NA	NA	TRBV28	TRBJ1-4	TGTGCCAGCAGAAACCTCCAGGGGAATGAAAAACTGTTTTTT	CASRNLQGNEKLFF
NA	TRBD1	TRBV19	TRBJ1-2	TGTGCCAGTAGTTGGTCGGGACAGAACTATGGCTACACCTTC	CASSWSGQNYGYTF
NA	NA	TRBV2	TRBJ1-2	TGTGCCAGCAGTGAAGACACCTTCACGGGATATGGCTACACCTTC	CASSEDTFTGYGYTF
NA	TRBD1	TRBV7-9	TRBJ2-1	TGTGCCAGCAGCCTTGGACAGGGTGTAGACAATGAGCAGTTCTTC	CASSLGQGVDNEQFF
NA	TRBD2	TRBV6-4	TRBJ2-1	TGTGCCAGCAGCGACGAGCGGGGGGGCTTTAATGAGCAGTTCTTC	CASSDERGGFNEQFF
NA	TRBD1	TRBV28	TRBJ2-1	TGTGCCAGCAGTCCCACAGGGGGCCCATCGAATGAGCAGTTCTTC	CASSPTGGPSNEQFF
NA	TRBD1	TRBV23-1	TRBJ2-7	TGCGCCAGCAGTCAATGGGAACAGGGGAACGAGCAGTACTTC	CASSQWEQGNEQYF
NA	TRBD1	TRBV7-6	TRBJ1-6	TGTGCCAGCAGAGTTGGACAGGGATCACCCCTCCACTTT	CASRVGQGSPLHF
NA	NA	TRBV30	TRBJ1-2	TGTGCCTGGAGTGTAGACCGAGGCTATGGCTACACCTTC	CAWSVDRGYGYTF
NA	TRBD1	TRBV5-1	TRBJ1-6	TGCGCCAGCAGCTTGGAGACAGGGGACTCTTATAATTCACCCCTCCACTTT	CASSLETGDSYNSPLHF
NA	TRBD1	TRBV28	TRBJ1-2	TGTGCCAGCAGTGGAATACAGGGGGAGGGCTACACCTTC	CASSGIQGEGYTF
NA	TRBD1	TRBV15	TRBJ2-7	TGTGCCACCAGCCACCCGGGGGACAGGGAGGGGTACGAGCAGTACTTC	CATSHPGDREGYEQYF
NA	TRBD1	TRBV6-1	TRBJ2-5	TGTGCCAGCAGTGACAGGGGGCTAAAGACCCAGTACTTC	CASSDRGLKTQYF
NA	TRBD2	TRBV18	TRBJ2-7	TGTGCCAGCCAATACAGCGGGGGGACCTACGAGCAGTACTTC	CASQYSGGTYEQYF
NA	NA	TRBV4-1	TRBJ2-3	TGCGCCAGCAGCCAGCCCAGGGAAGATACGCAGTATTTT	CASSQPREDTQYF
NA	NA	TRBV29-1	TRBJ1-1	TGCAGCGGAACGACTAGGACTGAAGCTTTCTTT	CSGTTRTEAFF
NA	NA	TRBV6-5	TRBJ1-5	TGTGCCAGCAGTTATACCCTCCCCGGGGGTACGTCCCAGCATTTT	CASSYTLPGGTSQHF
NA	TRBD1	TRBV2	TRBJ1-6	TGTGCCAGAAGTACTCCCGGTGGGACAGGGGGCGCGGGTTTCGGGTCACCCCTCCACTTT	CARSTPGGTGGAGFGSPLHF
NA	NA	TRBV2	TRBJ2-5	TGTGCCAGAGGACAGACTCAAGAGACCCAGTACTTC	CARGQTQETQYF
NA	TRBD2	TRBV5-1	TRBJ2-5	TGCGCCAGCAGCTTCGGGCGGGGGGCTCAAGAGACCCAGTACTTC	CASSFGRGAQETQYF
NA	TRBD1	TRBV12-5	TRBJ2-5	TGTGCTAGTGGTTCTGGACAGGGGGAGACCCAGTACTTC	CASGSGQGETQYF
NA	TRBD1	TRBV19	TRBJ1-2	TGTGCCAGTAGTACCCAAACGACAGGGTTAAGACATGGCTACACCTTC	CASSTQTTGLRHGYTF
NA	TRBD1	TRBV19	TRBJ1-4	TGTGCCAGTAGTATCCGGACAGGGGGTGATGAAAAACTGTTTTTT	CASSIRTGGDEKLFF
NA	NA	TRBV29-1	TRBJ1-1	TGCAGCGTTGGTACCTCTTGGACAACTGAAGCTTTCTTT	CSVGTSWTTEAFF
NA	NA	TRBV28	TRBJ2-1	TGTGCCAGCAGTTTACCAGGGGTTGTCGATGAGCAGTTCTTC	CASSLPGVVDEQFF
NA	TRBD1	TRBV6-5	TRBJ2-7	TGTGCCAGCAGCCTATGGACAGGGGGTTCGTACGAGCAGTACTTC	CASSLWTGGSYEQYF
NA	TRBD1	TRBV27	TRBJ1-5	TGTGCCAGGGGACAGGGGGGACCATATAGCAATCAGCCCCAGCATTTT	CARGQGGPYSNQPQHF
NA	NA	TRBV27	TRBJ2-7	TGTGCCAGCAGTTTATCGGGCGGGTACGAGCAGTACTTC	CASSLSGGYEQYF
NA	TRBD2	TRBV5-1	TRBJ2-3	TGCGCCAGCAGCTTGGGAAGCGGGGGCACAGATACGCAGTATTTT	CASSLGSGGTDTQYF
NA	NA	TRBV30	TRBJ1-2	TGTGCCTGGAGTGATGGGGCAGCGGGCTACTATGGCTACACCTTC	CAWSDGAAGYYGYTF
NA	TRBD2	TRBV10-3	TRBJ2-7	TGTGCCATCAGGGGACTAGCGGGTATACCCTACGAGCAGTACTTC	CAIRGLAGIPYEQYF
NA	TRBD1	TRBV5-1	TRBJ1-4	TGCGCCAGCAGCTTGGGGGCGACAGGGCGGAGGGAAAAACTGTTTTTT	CASSLGATGRREKLFF
NA	TRBD1	TRBV7-8	TRBJ2-1	TGTGCCAGCAGCACGGAATGGACAGGCTCCTACAATGAGCAGTTCTTC	CASSTEWTGSYNEQFF
NA	TRBD1	TRBV5-1	TRBJ1-1	TGCGCCAGCAGCGCGGGACAGGGCTACACTGAAGCTTTCTTT	CASSAGQGYTEAFF
NA	NA	TRBV28	TRBJ1-5	TGTGCCAGCAGTTTTGGTACCCCGGGGAATCAGCCCCAGCATTTT	CASSFGTPGNQPQHF
NA	NA	TRBV6-5	TRBJ2-7	TGTGCCAGCGAGGGCACACCCTACGAGCAGTACTTC	CASEGTPYEQYF
NA	TRBD1	TRBV10-3	TRBJ1-5	TGTGCCAGCGAAACCGGGACAGGGGAACAGCCCCAGCATTTT	CASETGTGEQPQHF
NA	TRBD1	TRBV10-3	TRBJ1-1	TGTGCCACCCAGGGGGGCGGTGGAGATGAAGCTTTCTTT	CATQGGGGDEAFF
NA	NA	TRBV4-1	TRBJ2-7	TGCGCCAGCAGCCAAGATGTATCGCAACTCTCCTACGAGCAGTACTTC	CASSQDVSQLSYEQYF
NA	TRBD2	TRBV4-1	TRBJ2-1	TGCGCCAGCAGCCATCCCGGACTAGCGGGGGAGGATGAGCAGTTCTTC	CASSHPGLAGEDEQFF
NA	NA	TRBV3-1/TRBV3-2	TRBJ1-1	TGTGCCAGCAGCCCTTGGCAGGGAAGGTCTGAAGCTTTCTTT	CASSPWQGRSEAFF
once	NA	TRBV2	TRBJ1-6	TGTGCCAGCAGCGAAACACGTAATTCACCCCTCCACTTT	CASSETRNSPLHF
NA	NA	TRBV3-1/TRBV3-2	TRBJ1-5	TGTGCCAGCAGCCAAGATCTCGACGGGGTAGGTCAGCCCCAGCATTTT	CASSQDLDGVGQPQHF
NA	TRBD1	TRBV29-1	TRBJ1-1	TGCAGCGTTGTCGGGACAGGAAGGGGGAAGAACACTGAAGCTTTCTTT	CSVVGTGRGKNTEAFF
NA	NA	TRBV10-2	TRBJ2-7	TGCGCCAGCACGGACCGGGGGTTCTACGAGCAGTACTTC	CASTDRGFYEQYF
NA	TRBD1	TRBV2	TRBJ2-7	TGTGCCAGCAGCGAAACCGGGACAGGGATGAGTGAGCAGTACTTC	CASSETGTGMSEQYF
NA	NA	TRBV5-4	TRBJ1-6	TGTGCCAGCAGCTTTCTGGCAGGGAATTCACCCCTCCACTTT	CASSFLAGNSPLHF